This TCR beta chain originates from a study of T-cell memory formation after mild COVID-19. The CDR3 has 13 amino acids. The V and J ends lost 3 bases and 5 bases, in that order; junction bases with no gene match: 3. The germline CDR1 and CDR2 sequences are DFQATT and SNEGSKA (reference sequence). TCRdb reanalysed the 5' RACE reads using MiXCR and keeps one entry per CDR3 protein. The sample carries 550,000 to 600,000 distinct CDR3 sequences, about 20% recorded once. V gene TRBV20-1 combines with J gene TRBJ2-1, with 8 bases aligning to TRBD1. This receptor was obtained from an adult woman who had mild COVID-19 (a few samples of this study predate the infection). Cell type and time point are not known. The specimen was PBMCs or a T cell subset sorted from them (not recorded which). CDR3: CSARGQADNEQFF. As DNA, the CDR3 is TGCAGTGCTAGGGGACAGGCCGACAATGAGCAGTTCTTC.